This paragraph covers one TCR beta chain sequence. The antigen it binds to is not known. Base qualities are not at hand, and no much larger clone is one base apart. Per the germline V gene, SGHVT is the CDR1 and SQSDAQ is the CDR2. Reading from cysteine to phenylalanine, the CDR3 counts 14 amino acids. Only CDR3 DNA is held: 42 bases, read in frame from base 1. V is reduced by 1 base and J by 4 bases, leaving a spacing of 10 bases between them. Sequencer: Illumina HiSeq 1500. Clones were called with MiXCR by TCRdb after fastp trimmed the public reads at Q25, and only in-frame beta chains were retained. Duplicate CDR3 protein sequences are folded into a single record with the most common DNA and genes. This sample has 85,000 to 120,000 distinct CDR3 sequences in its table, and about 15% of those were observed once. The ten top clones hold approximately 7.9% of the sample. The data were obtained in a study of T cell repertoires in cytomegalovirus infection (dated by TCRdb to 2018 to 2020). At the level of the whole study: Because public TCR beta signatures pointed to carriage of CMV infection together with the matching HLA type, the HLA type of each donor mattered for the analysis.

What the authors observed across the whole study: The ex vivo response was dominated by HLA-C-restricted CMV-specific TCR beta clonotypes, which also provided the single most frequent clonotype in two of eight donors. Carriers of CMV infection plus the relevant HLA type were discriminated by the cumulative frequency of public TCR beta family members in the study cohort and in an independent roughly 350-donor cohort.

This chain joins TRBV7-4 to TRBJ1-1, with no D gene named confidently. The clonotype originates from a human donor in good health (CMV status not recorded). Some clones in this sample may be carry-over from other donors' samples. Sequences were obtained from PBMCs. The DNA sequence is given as TGTGCCAGCAGCTTAGGTTCTCGGGGCACTGAAGCTTTCTTT. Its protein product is CASSLGSRGTEAFF.